These T cell receptor beta chains were read from a single sample in a study of OX40 agonist ivuxolimab in advanced cancers. This table comes from immunoSEQ multiplex PCR, and its TCRdb copy is limited to in-frame clones, with some not included. The table shows about 79,000 clones, with 90% to 95% occurring only once. The sample here was CD4+ or CD8+ T cells sorted from blood, taken in a trial of the OX40 agonist ivuxolimab. These TCRs come from an adult with an advanced solid tumor such as melanoma, head and neck, liver or kidney cancer. The CDR3 runs from the conserved cysteine through the conserved F or W. The D gene is left open where the match is weak. Clone size appears in some rows only: once, few, many, or a class for an expanded clone.

v_call	clone_size	d_call	j_call	cdr3_nt	cdr3_aa
TRBV19	NA	TRBD1	TRBJ2-7	TGTGCCAGTACTACCGGGACAGACTACGAGCAGTACTTC	CASTTGTDYEQYF
TRBV28	NA	NA	TRBJ2-7	TGTGCCAGCAGGAGGGAGGACCTTCTCTACGAGCAGTACTTC	CASRREDLLYEQYF
TRBV2	NA	NA	TRBJ2-2	TGTGCCAGCAGCGAACAACAAAACACCGGGGAGCTGTTTTTT	CASSEQQNTGELFF
TRBV7-9	NA	NA	TRBJ2-1	TGTGCCAGCAGCTTAGGTGTGCAGGGTGCCTACAATGAGCAGTTCTTC	CASSLGVQGAYNEQFF
TRBV9	NA	NA	TRBJ2-3	TGTGCCAGCAGCGTAGGAACAGATACGCAGTATTTT	CASSVGTDTQYF
TRBV27	NA	NA	TRBJ2-7	TGTGCCAGCAGTTGGGCGGGCCTTAGCTCCTACGAGCAGTACTTC	CASSWAGLSSYEQYF
TRBV9	NA	TRBD2	TRBJ2-7	TGTGCCGGCAGCCTCACCGGGACTAGCGGCCACGAGCAGTACTTC	CAGSLTGTSGHEQYF
TRBV9	NA	TRBD2	TRBJ2-3	TGTGCCAGCAGCACCGAATACTCACTAGCGGGATCCACAGATACGCAGTATTTT	CASSTEYSLAGSTDTQYF
TRBV28	NA	NA	TRBJ2-5	TGTGCCAGCGCTAACCTCTTCGGGGAGACCCAGTACTTC	CASANLFGETQYF
TRBV4-3	once	NA	TRBJ1-1	TGCGCCAGCAGCCAAGTTCTCAGCTACTCTGAAGCTTTCTTT	CASSQVLSYSEAFF
TRBV29-1	NA	NA	TRBJ2-7	TGCAGCGTTGGCGGCCGAGGGGTCGAGCAGTACTTC	CSVGGRGVEQYF
TRBV19	NA	TRBD1	TRBJ2-7	TGTGCCAGTAGTTCGGGACAGGGGTTGTCCTACGAGCAGTACTTC	CASSSGQGLSYEQYF
TRBV9	NA	NA	TRBJ2-2	TGTGCCAGCAGCGTAGAAGAAGGGTGGGTTGGAACCGGGGAGCTGTTTTTT	CASSVEEGWVGTGELFF
TRBV19	NA	NA	TRBJ1-2	TGTGCCACTCGGTATGAGGTGGGTGGCTACACCTTC	CATRYEVGGYTF
TRBV2	NA	NA	TRBJ1-5	TGTGCCAGCAGCTCGTTAGATAGCAATCAGCCCCAGCATTTT	CASSSLDSNQPQHF
TRBV13	NA	NA	TRBJ2-7	TGTGCCAGCAGCTCGGACACCACCCCCTACGAGCAGTACTTC	CASSSDTTPYEQYF
TRBV7-9	NA	NA	TRBJ2-5	TGTGCCAGCAGCTTAGCATTCGTCCAGCAGGAGGAGCAAGAGACCCAGTACTTC	CASSLAFVQQEEQETQYF
TRBV5-4	NA	NA	TRBJ1-2	TGTGCCAGCAGCTCGAATGCCGTGACTAACTATGGCTACACCTTC	CASSSNAVTNYGYTF
TRBV2	NA	NA	TRBJ1-5	TGTGCCAGCAGTGAAGCGCTGGGGAGCAATCAGCCCCAGCATTTT	CASSEALGSNQPQHF
TRBV15	NA	NA	TRBJ1-3	TGTGCCACAAGCAGTTTCTCTGGAAACACCATATATTTT	CATSSFSGNTIYF
TRBV30	NA	TRBD1	TRBJ2-7	TGTGCCTGGGGTGAGGGGGCTTCGGGAGAGCAGTACTTC	CAWGEGASGEQYF
TRBV5-8	NA	TRBD1	TRBJ1-5	TGTGCCAGCAGCAAGGACAGGGGATATCAGCCCCAGCATTTT	CASSKDRGYQPQHF
TRBV4-1	NA	NA	TRBJ2-7	TGCGCCAGCAGCCCCGGGCTAGCATCCGAGCAGTACTTC	CASSPGLASEQYF
TRBV6-1	NA	NA	TRBJ2-5	TGTGCCAGCAGTCTAGGGGAGACCCAGTACTTC	CASSLGETQYF
TRBV4-1	NA	NA	TRBJ1-1	TGCGCCAGCAGCCAAGATACGGGGGAAGCTTTCTTT	CASSQDTGEAFF
TRBV7-9	NA	NA	TRBJ1-2	TGTGCCAGCAGCGTGGACGGGGCTTCGAGTGGCTACACCTTC	CASSVDGASSGYTF
TRBV6-1	NA	NA	TRBJ2-3	TGTGCCAGCAGTGAAGGCAGAGTTTCCTGGGGCACAGATACGCAGTATTTT	CASSEGRVSWGTDTQYF
TRBV5-6	NA	NA	TRBJ1-5	TGTGCCAGCAGCCCACACAGGGATGAATCAGCCCAGCATTTT	CASSPHRDESAQHF
TRBV4-3	NA	NA	TRBJ2-7	TGCGCCAGCAGCCAAGATATGGGGGGTGGGTACGAGCAGTACTTC	CASSQDMGGGYEQYF
TRBV9	NA	NA	TRBJ2-1	TGTGCCAGCGGGCCTTATCTGGGCAATGAGCAGTTCTTC	CASGPYLGNEQFF
TRBV27	NA	NA	TRBJ1-2	TGTGCCAGCAGTTCCCCGGGACAAAACTATGGCTACACCTTC	CASSSPGQNYGYTF
TRBV27	NA	TRBD2	TRBJ2-3	TGTGCCACCCAGACTAGCGGGGTTGATACGCAGTATTTT	CATQTSGVDTQYF
TRBV7-6	NA	TRBD2	TRBJ2-2	TGTGCCAGCAGCTTAGGTGCGGGAGGAGAGACCGGGGAGCTGTTTTTT	CASSLGAGGETGELFF
TRBV11-2	NA	NA	TRBJ1-2	TGTGCCAGCAGCTTATCAGGGGATAACTATGGCTACACCTTC	CASSLSGDNYGYTF
TRBV9	NA	NA	TRBJ2-2	TGTGCCAGCAGCGTAGGGGTTCCCGGGGAGCTGTTTTTT	CASSVGVPGELFF